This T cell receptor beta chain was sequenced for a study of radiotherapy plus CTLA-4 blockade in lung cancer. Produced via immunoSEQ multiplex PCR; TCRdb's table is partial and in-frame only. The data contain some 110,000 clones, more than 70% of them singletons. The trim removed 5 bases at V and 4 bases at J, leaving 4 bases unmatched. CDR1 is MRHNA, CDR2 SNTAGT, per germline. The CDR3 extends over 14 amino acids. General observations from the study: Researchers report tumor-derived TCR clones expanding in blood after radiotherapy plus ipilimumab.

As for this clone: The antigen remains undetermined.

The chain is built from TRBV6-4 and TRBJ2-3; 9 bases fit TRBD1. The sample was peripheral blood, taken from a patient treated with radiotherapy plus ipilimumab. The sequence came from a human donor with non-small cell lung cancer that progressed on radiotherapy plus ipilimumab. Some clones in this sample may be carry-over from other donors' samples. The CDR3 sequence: CASSWDREADTQYF. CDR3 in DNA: TGTGCCAGCAGTTGGGACAGGGAGGCAGATACGCAGTATTTT.